The source of this TCR beta chain is a study of T cell responses to AZD1222 COVID-19 vaccine. Study background: Analyses pooled second doses at about 4 or about 12 weeks. Whole-study findings and limits: Donors were mostly white British, more females; clonal diversity possibly underestimated.

With regard to this clone: The antigen is not known.

CDR1 and CDR2 (germline): SQVTM, ANQGSEA. This CDR3 contains 11 residues. Profiling relied on immunoSEQ multiplex PCR, and the TCRdb table lists in-frame clones only, not all of them. The data contain about 120,000 clones, 91% of them singletons. The clonotype originates from an adult in good health. The rearrangement uses TRBV29-1 and TRBJ1-1; D is ambiguous. The input for sequencing was peripheral blood, taken on day 0 of AZD1222 vaccination. CDR3 nucleotide sequence: TGCAGTGGCTCTCAGGACACTGAAGCTTTCTTT. Protein product: CSGSQDTEAFF.